The present T cell receptor beta chain was sequenced within a study of T cell responses to AZD1222 COVID-19 vaccine. Germline V gene data show CDR1 as SSHAT and CDR2 as FNYEAQ (reference sequence). This CDR3 has 17 amino acids. This clone was picked up one time. Its antigen remains unknown. The germline gene is not matched at one end of the junction; a read error may be the cause. TCRdb's copy holds only in-frame clones and misses some; the assay was immunoSEQ multiplex PCR. The sample carries roughly 96,000 clones, 85% to 90% recorded once. Findings and caveats of the study: A mostly white British donor set with more females was recruited, and clonal diversity was possibly underestimated.

This receptor was taken from an adult in good health. The chain recombines TRBV7-7 with TRBJ2-3; D remains unclear. The sample consisted of peripheral blood, taken on day 0 of AZD1222 vaccination. As DNA, the CDR3 is TGTGCTAGCAGCCCTGGACCTGTACCTACTAGCACAGATACGCAGTATTTT. It translates to CASSPGPVPTSTDTQYF.